A selection of T cell receptor beta chains follows, all from one sample in a study of T cell responses to AZD1222 COVID-19 vaccine. Clones were read by immunoSEQ multiplex PCR, and TCRdb kept only the in-frame ones, dropping some. The data contain 150,000 to 200,000 clones, almost 95% of them singletons. Sequencing used peripheral blood, obtained on day 0 of AZD1222 vaccination. Receptor source: an adult in good health. The CDR3 runs from the conserved cysteine through the conserved F or W. The D gene is left open where the match is weak.

CDR3 length: 12
D gene: NA
J gene: TRBJ2-7
V gene: TRBV19
CDR3 protein: CASSHRTYEQYF
CDR3 DNA: TGTGCCAGTAGTCACAGGACCTACGAGCAGTACTTC

CDR3 length: 16
D gene: NA
J gene: TRBJ1-3
V gene: TRBV5-5
CDR3 protein: CASSIYGTVSGNTIYF
CDR3 DNA: TGTGCCAGCAGCATTTACGGGACGGTCTCTGGAAACACCATATATTTT

CDR3 length: 14
D gene: TRBD1
J gene: TRBJ2-3
V gene: TRBV3-1/TRBV3-2
CDR3 protein: CASSPGQGGDTQYF
CDR3 DNA: TGTGCCAGCAGCCCGGGACAGGGTGGAGATACGCAGTATTTT

CDR3 length: 15
D gene: NA
J gene: TRBJ1-2
V gene: TRBV4-2
CDR3 protein: CASSQDPPGLGGYTF
CDR3 DNA: TGTGCCAGCAGCCAAGATCCCCCGGGGCTTGGGGGCTACACCTTC

CDR3 length: 15
D gene: TRBD2
J gene: TRBJ2-1
V gene: TRBV19
CDR3 protein: CASSTSLAGGTEQFF
CDR3 DNA: TGTGCCAGTAGTACCTCGCTAGCGGGAGGAACTGAGCAGTTCTTC

CDR3 length: 16
D gene: NA
J gene: TRBJ2-1
V gene: TRBV19
CDR3 protein: CASSITHRTFNNEQFF
CDR3 DNA: TGTGCCAGTAGTATAACTCACCGAACCTTCAACAATGAGCAGTTCTTC

CDR3 length: 18
D gene: NA
J gene: TRBJ2-3
V gene: TRBV9
CDR3 protein: CASSVGLGWGLSTDTQYF
CDR3 DNA: TGTGCCAGCAGCGTAGGTCTGGGGTGGGGATTAAGCACAGATACGCAGTATTTT

CDR3 length: 17
D gene: NA
J gene: TRBJ1-1
V gene: TRBV27
CDR3 protein: CASSSAVPRGVDTEAFF
CDR3 DNA: TGTGCCAGCAGTTCCGCAGTCCCCAGGGGCGTTGACACTGAAGCTTTCTTT

CDR3 length: 14
D gene: NA
J gene: TRBJ1-2
V gene: TRBV28
CDR3 protein: CASNPAEGYYGYTF
CDR3 DNA: TGTGCCAGCAACCCGGCGGAGGGGTACTATGGCTACACCTTC

CDR3 length: 15
D gene: NA
J gene: TRBJ1-2
V gene: TRBV30
CDR3 protein: CAWRVSGWANAGYTF
CDR3 DNA: TGTGCCTGGAGAGTGTCAGGGTGGGCAAACGCTGGCTACACCTTC

CDR3 length: 15
D gene: NA
J gene: TRBJ2-5
V gene: TRBV16
CDR3 protein: CASSQFVSGGETQYF
CDR3 DNA: TGTGCCAGCAGCCAATTTGTCAGTGGTGGCGAGACCCAGTACTTC

CDR3 length: 11
D gene: NA
J gene: TRBJ2-7
V gene: TRBV30
CDR3 protein: CAWSDRYEQYF
CDR3 DNA: TGTGCCTGGAGTGACAGATACGAGCAGTACTTC

CDR3 length: 15
D gene: NA
J gene: TRBJ1-3
V gene: TRBV6-1
CDR3 protein: CASSEPRGKGNTIYF
CDR3 DNA: TGTGCCAGCAGTGAACCTCGGGGGAAAGGAAACACCATATATTTT

CDR3 length: 15
D gene: TRBD2
J gene: TRBJ2-1
V gene: TRBV15
CDR3 protein: CATSSGTSGKNEQFF
CDR3 DNA: TGTGCCACCAGCAGCGGGACTAGCGGGAAAAATGAGCAGTTCTTC

CDR3 length: 16
D gene: TRBD1
J gene: TRBJ1-5
V gene: TRBV28
CDR3 protein: CASNGQGGPSNQPQHF
CDR3 DNA: TGTGCCAGCAACGGACAGGGGGGGCCTAGCAATCAGCCCCAGCATTTT

CDR3 length: 17
D gene: NA
J gene: TRBJ2-3
V gene: TRBV27
CDR3 protein: CASSSRKIADTTDTQYF
CDR3 DNA: TGTGCCAGCAGTTCAAGGAAGATAGCGGACACCACAGATACGCAGTATTTT

CDR3 length: 13
D gene: NA
J gene: TRBJ2-1
V gene: TRBV15
CDR3 protein: CATSQAPGTEQFF
CDR3 DNA: TGTGCCACCAGCCAAGCTCCAGGGACTGAGCAGTTCTTC